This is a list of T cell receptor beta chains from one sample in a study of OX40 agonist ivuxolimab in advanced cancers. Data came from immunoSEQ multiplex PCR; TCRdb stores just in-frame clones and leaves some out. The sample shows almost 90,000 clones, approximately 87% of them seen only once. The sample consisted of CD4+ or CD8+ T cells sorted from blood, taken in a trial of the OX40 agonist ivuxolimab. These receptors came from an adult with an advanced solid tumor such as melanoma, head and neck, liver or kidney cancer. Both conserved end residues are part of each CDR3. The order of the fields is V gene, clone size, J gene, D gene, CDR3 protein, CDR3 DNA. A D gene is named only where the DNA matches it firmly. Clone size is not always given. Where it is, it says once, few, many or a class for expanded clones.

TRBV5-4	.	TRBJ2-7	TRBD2	CASSQEGGTSRYEQYF	TGTGCCAGCAGCCAAGAGGGTGGGACTAGCAGATACGAGCAGTACTTC
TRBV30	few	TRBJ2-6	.	CAWSYGRSGANVLTF	TGTGCCTGGAGCTACGGGCGCTCTGGGGCCAACGTCCTGACTTTC
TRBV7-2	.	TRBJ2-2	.	CASSFSSGLNTGELFF	TGTGCCAGCAGCTTTTCCAGCGGGCTGAACACCGGGGAGCTGTTTTTT
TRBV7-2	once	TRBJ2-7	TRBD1	CASSPGGQGAYEQYF	TGTGCCAGCAGCCCAGGCGGACAGGGGGCCTACGAGCAGTACTTC
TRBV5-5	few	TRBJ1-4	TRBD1	CASSTRDSFNEKLFF	TGTGCCAGCAGCACCCGGGACAGTTTTAATGAAAAACTGTTTTTT
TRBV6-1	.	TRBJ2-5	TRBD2	CASSERTGTSVYQETQYF	TGTGCCAGCAGTGAACGGACGGGGACTAGCGTGTACCAAGAGACCCAGTACTTC
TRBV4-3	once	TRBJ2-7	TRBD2	CASSQDSGGRLSYEQYF	TGCGCCAGCAGCCAAGATAGTGGCGGGAGGCTCTCCTACGAGCAGTACTTC
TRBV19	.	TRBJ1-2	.	CASREVGGKGYGYTF	TGTGCCAGTAGGGAGGTTGGGGGTAAGGGCTATGGCTACACCTTC
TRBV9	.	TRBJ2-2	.	CASSVVLADGELFF	TGTGCCAGCAGCGTAGTACTAGCCGACGGGGAGCTGTTTTTT
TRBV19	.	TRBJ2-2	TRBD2	CASSPALAESTGELFF	TGTGCCAGTAGTCCCGCGCTAGCGGAGTCCACCGGGGAGCTGTTTTTT
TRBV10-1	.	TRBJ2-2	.	CASSRRENTGELFF	TGCGCCAGCAGTAGGAGGGAGAACACCGGGGAGCTGTTTTTT
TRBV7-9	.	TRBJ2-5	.	CASSLGQAPLRETQYF	TGTGCCAGCAGCTTAGGGCAGGCCCCATTGAGGGAGACCCAGTACTTC
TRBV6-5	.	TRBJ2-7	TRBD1	CASSEGTGYYEQYF	TGTGCCAGCAGTGAAGGGACAGGGTACTACGAGCAGTACTTC
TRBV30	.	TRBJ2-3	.	CAWGDLGTQYF	TGTGCCTGGGGCGATCTCGGTACGCAGTATTTT
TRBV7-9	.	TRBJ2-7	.	CASGTTEQYF	TGTGCCAGCGGTACTACTGAGCAGTACTTC
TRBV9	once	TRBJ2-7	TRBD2	CASSVGAGQPHYEQYF	TGTGCCAGCAGCGTAGGAGCGGGGCAACCCCACTACGAGCAGTACTTC
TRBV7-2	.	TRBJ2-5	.	CASSPSRGRVETQYF	TGTGCCAGCAGCCCCTCTAGGGGAAGGGTGGAGACCCAGTACTTC
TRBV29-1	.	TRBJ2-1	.	CSVVRQVSYNEQFF	TGCAGCGTTGTCCGGCAGGTCTCCTACAATGAGCAGTTCTTC
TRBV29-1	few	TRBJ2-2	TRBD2	CSVEVREVTGELFF	TGCAGCGTTGAGGTGCGGGAGGTCACCGGGGAGCTGTTTTTT
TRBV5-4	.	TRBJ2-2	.	CASSLDQNTGELFF	TGTGCCAGCAGCTTGGATCAGAACACCGGGGAGCTGTTTTTT
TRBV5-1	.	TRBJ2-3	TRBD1	CASSLSTGGTDTQYF	TGCGCCAGCAGCCTATCGACAGGGGGCACAGATACGCAGTATTTT
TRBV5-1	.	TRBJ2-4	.	CASRLGAKNIQYF	TGCGCCAGCCGCTTGGGGGCCAAAAACATTCAGTACTTC
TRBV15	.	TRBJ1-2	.	CATSSGGGRSYGYTF	TGTGCCACCAGCAGTGGGGGGGGAAGGAGCTATGGCTACACCTTC
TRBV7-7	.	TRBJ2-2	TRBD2	CASSLGASGGPSNTGELFF	TGTGCTAGCAGCTTAGGGGCTAGCGGGGGGCCCTCGAACACCGGGGAGCTGTTTTTT
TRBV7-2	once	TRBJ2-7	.	CASSQDVRRASYEQYF	TGTGCCAGCAGCCAAGATGTCCGGAGGGCAAGCTACGAGCAGTACTTC
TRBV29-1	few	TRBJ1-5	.	CSVLVGGNQPQHF	TGCAGCGTTTTGGTTGGGGGAAATCAGCCCCAGCATTTT
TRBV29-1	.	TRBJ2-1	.	CSVEDLQGTMNEQFF	TGCAGCGTTGAAGATCTACAGGGAACAATGAATGAGCAGTTCTTC
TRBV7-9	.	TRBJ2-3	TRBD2	CASSEGLAVASTDTQYF	TGTGCCAGCAGCGAGGGACTAGCGGTTGCTAGCACAGATACGCAGTATTTT
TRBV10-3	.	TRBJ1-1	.	CAIRRGGQLNTEAFF	TGTGCCATCAGAAGGGGTGGACAGCTGAACACTGAAGCTTTCTTT
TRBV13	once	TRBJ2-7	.	CASSFASYEQYF	TGTGCCAGCAGCTTCGCCTCCTACGAGCAGTACTTC
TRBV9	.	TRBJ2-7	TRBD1	CASSGQGAYEQYF	TGTGCCAGCAGCGGACAGGGGGCCTACGAGCAGTACTTC
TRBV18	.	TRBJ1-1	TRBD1	CASSTRTGGGYGVSGTEAFF	TGTGCCAGCTCAACTCGGACAGGGGGCGGGTATGGGGTCTCGGGCACTGAAGCTTTCTTT
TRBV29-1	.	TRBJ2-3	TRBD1	CIASRTGEGDTQYF	TGCATCGCGTCTCGGACAGGGGAGGGTGATACGCAGTATTTT
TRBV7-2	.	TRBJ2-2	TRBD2	CASSLQGTELAGRTGELFF	TGTGCCAGCAGCTTACAAGGGACTGAGTTAGCGGGAAGGACGGGGGAGCTGTTTTTT
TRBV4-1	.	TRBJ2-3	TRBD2	CASSLRLAGVTDTQYF	TGCGCCAGCAGCCTCAGATTAGCGGGGGTCACAGATACGCAGTATTTT
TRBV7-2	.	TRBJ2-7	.	CASSQTTYEQYF	TGTGCCAGCAGCCAGACTACCTACGAGCAGTACTTC
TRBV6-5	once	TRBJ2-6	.	CASSYSGGGANVLTF	TGTGCCAGCAGTTACTCGGGCGGTGGGGCCAACGTCCTGACTTTC
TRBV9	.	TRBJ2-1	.	CASSVEQGNEQFF	TGTGCCAGCAGCGTAGAGCAGGGGAATGAGCAGTTCTTC
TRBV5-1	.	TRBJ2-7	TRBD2	CASSSNPGLAYEQYF	TGCGCCAGCAGCTCCAATCCGGGACTAGCTTACGAGCAGTACTTC
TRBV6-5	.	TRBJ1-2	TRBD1	CASSRTGGNYGYTF	TGTGCCAGCAGCCGGACAGGGGGTAACTATGGCTACACCTTC
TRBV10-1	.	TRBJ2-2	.	CASSDWGGELFF	TGCGCCAGCAGTGATTGGGGCGGGGAGCTGTTTTTT
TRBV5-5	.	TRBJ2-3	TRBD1	CASSSRQGPDTQYF	TGTGCCAGCAGCTCAAGACAGGGGCCAGATACGCAGTATTTT
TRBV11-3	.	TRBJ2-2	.	CASSLGSRVDTGELFF	TGTGCCAGCAGCTTAGGGTCCAGGGTGGACACCGGGGAGCTGTTTTTT
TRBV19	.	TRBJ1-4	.	CASNGDPPGKLFF	TGTGCCAGTAATGGAGACCCTCCTGGGAAACTGTTTTTT
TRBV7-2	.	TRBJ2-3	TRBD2	CASSVTSGRVDTQYF	TGTGCCAGCAGCGTGACTAGCGGGAGGGTAGATACGCAGTATTTT
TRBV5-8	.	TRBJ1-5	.	CASSLGTHSNQPQHF	TGTGCCAGCAGCCTCGGGACACATAGCAATCAGCCCCAGCATTTT
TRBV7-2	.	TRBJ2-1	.	CASSFSDGLHNEQFF	TGTGCCAGCAGCTTCTCGGACGGCCTTCACAATGAGCAGTTCTTC
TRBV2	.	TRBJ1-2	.	CASSEARANYGYTF	TGTGCCAGCAGTGAAGCTCGAGCGAACTATGGCTACACCTTC
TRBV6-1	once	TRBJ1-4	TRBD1	CASSVDRGPEKLFF	TGTGCCAGCAGTGTCGACAGGGGGCCTGAAAAACTGTTTTTT
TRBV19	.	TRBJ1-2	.	CASADRGEYGYTF	TGTGCCAGTGCGGATCGGGGAGAGTATGGCTACACCTTC
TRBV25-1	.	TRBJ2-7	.	CASSEMGWVHEQYF	TGTGCCAGCAGTGAAATGGGGTGGGTACACGAGCAGTACTTC
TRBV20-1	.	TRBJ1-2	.	CSASGGDGYTF	TGCAGTGCTAGTGGGGGGGATGGCTACACCTTC
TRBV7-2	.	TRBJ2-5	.	CASSFQSVARSLYF	TGTGCCAGCAGCTTTCAGAGCGTCGCGCGGTCGCTCTACTTC
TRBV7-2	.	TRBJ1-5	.	CASSFNRAGNQPQHF	TGTGCCAGCAGCTTCAATCGAGCAGGGAATCAGCCCCAGCATTTT
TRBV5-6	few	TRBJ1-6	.	CASRPRGGDNSPLHF	TGTGCCAGCAGACCACGCGGGGGAGATAATTCACCCCTCCACTTT